The 30 T cell receptor beta chains below were found in one sample sequenced in a study of blood T cell repertoires in COVID-19. TCRdb's copy holds only in-frame clones and misses some; the assay was immunoSEQ multiplex PCR. Here the sample spans a few hundred thousand clones, 70% to 90% being singletons. Source material: peripheral blood. These receptors originate from a woman aged 40 to 55 with acute or convalescent COVID-19.

This clone appeared a single time. V usage is TRBV10-3 and J usage is TRBJ1-2; a possible D gene is TRBD1 (5 bases). The germline V gene has CDR1 ENHRY and CDR2 SYGVKD. The CDR3 loop spans 17 amino acids. The ends were cut back, 4 bases at V and 4 bases at J, with 22 bases in the middle. CDR3 in DNA: TGTGCCATCAGTGTGAGGGGCCTCACGACGGGAGGCTATGGCTACACCTTC. Amino acids: CAISVRGLTTGGYGYTF.

This chain connects TRBV7-2 to TRBJ1-4, with D uncertain. This CDR3 is 14 amino acids long. V lost 5 bases and J lost 2, with 9 bases in between. CDR1 SGHTA and CDR2 FQGNSA come from the germline V gene. The CDR3 DNA reads as TGTGCCAGCAGCCTCCAGGTTACTAATGAAAAACTGTTTTTT. Amino acid sequence: CASSLQVTNEKLFF.

The chain employs TRBV30 and TRBJ2-2; possibly TRBD2 for D (5 bases). V was cut by 2 bases and J by 4 bases, with 17 bases left in between. CDR3 length equals 16 residues. The germline V gene encodes CDR1 GTSNPN and CDR2 SVGIG (reference sequence). CDR3 coding DNA: TGTGCCTGGAGTCGGCGGGTAGGCGGTGGCACCGGGGAGCTGTTTTTT. Its protein is CAWSRRVGGGTGELFF.

The chain carries TRBV7-8 and TRBJ1-2; 9 bases align to TRBD1. This CDR3 comprises 14 residues. V dropped 1 base and J dropped 5; count of bases not matched to a gene: 2. Germline assignment: CDR1 SGHVS and CDR2 FQNEAQ. CDR3 protein: CASSLGGQGYGYTF. CDR3 nucleotide sequence: TGTGCCAGCAGCTTAGGTGGACAGGGGTATGGCTACACCTTC. Filled out from reference TRBV7-8 and TRBJ1-2, the complete variable domain reads GAGVSQSPRYKVAKRGQDVALRCDPISGHVSLFWYQQALGQGPEFLTYFQNEAQLDKSGLPSDRFFAERPEGSVSTLKIQRTQQEDSAVYLCASSLGGQGYGYTFGSGTRLTVV.

J is TRBJ1-2 and V is TRBV29-1; 7 bases map to TRBD1. Looked up from germline, CDR1 is SQVTM and CDR2 is ANQGSEA. With V trimmed by 4 bases and J by 3 bases, 5 bases remained unmatched. This CDR3 contains 13 residues. CDR3 amino acids: CSVVTGLDYGYTF. The CDR3, as DNA: TGCAGCGTTGTGACAGGGTTGGACTATGGCTACACCTTC. Using reference TRBV29-1 and TRBJ1-2 for the parts outside the CDR3, the full variable domain is SAVISQKPSRDICQRGTSLTIQCQVDSQVTMMFWYRQQPGQSLTLIATANQGSEATYESGFVIDKFPISRPNLTFSTLTVSNMSPEDSSIYLCSVVTGLDYGYTFGSGTRLTVV.

This clone was seen only a few times. The CDR3 nucleotides read TGTGCCAGCACCCTCGGACAGGGAAAAAATTCACCCCTCCACTTT. Translated: CASTLGQGKNSPLHF. The chain is built from TRBV9 and TRBJ1-6; TRBD1 matches 8 bases. This CDR3 is 15 amino acids long. Per germline, CDR1 SGDLS and CDR2 YYNGEE. The junction had 9 bases not matched to a gene; V was cut back by 6 bases and J by 7 bases.

The rearrangement links TRBV10-3 to TRBJ1-2, with 8 bases identical to TRBD1. Germline V CDR1 and CDR2: ENHRY, SYGVKD. Trimming cost V 6 bases and J 6 bases; bases outside gene matches: 6. This CDR3 has 13 residues. The CDR3 region has the DNA TGTGCCATCAGGTCAGGGGGCGAGAATGGCTACACCTTC. Amino acids: CAIRSGGENGYTF.

This clone was recorded once. This chain joins TRBV6-5 and TRBJ2-1; TRBD1 aligns across 9 bases. After removal of 5 bases from V and 4 bases from J, the junction contained 6 bases not matched to a gene. Germline V lookup: CDR1 MNHEY, CDR2 SVGAGI. The CDR3 sequence is 15 residues long. For the CDR3, the DNA is TGTGCCAGCAGTACACCGACAGGGGGATACAATGAGCAGTTCTTC. Translation gives CASSTPTGGYNEQFF.

V gene TRBV27 combines with J gene TRBJ1-5, with a tentative D call TRBD1 (6 bases). The CDR3 extends over 13 amino acids. Germline-derived CDR1 and CDR2 are MNHEY and SMNVEV (reference sequence). V was pared by 6 bases and J by 6 bases, with 12 bases between. The CDR3 bases are TGTGCCAGCAGAACAGGGTTAACTCAGCCCCAGCATTTT. Translation gives CASRTGLTQPQHF.

V is TRBV7-9 and J is TRBJ2-3; 7 bases are a match to TRBD2. Germline trimming cut 5 bases from V and 0 bases from J; bases unmatched to any gene: 8. The CDR3 covers 16 residues. From germline, CDR1 is SEHNR and CDR2 FQNEAQ (reference sequence). This chain's CDR3 is CASSILALDSTDTQYF. In DNA, the CDR3 is TGTGCCAGCAGCATACTAGCGTTGGACAGCACAGATACGCAGTATTTT.

The chain couples TRBV9 to TRBJ1-1; TRBD1 is a possible D gene (6 bases). The CDR3 is 15 amino acids. Trimming removed 3 bases from V and 5 bases from J, with 17 bases in between. Germline CDR1 and CDR2: SGDLS and YYNGEE. Here the CDR3 reads CASSDGRARGTEAFF. The CDR3 DNA sequence: TGTGCCAGCAGCGATGGAAGGGCAAGGGGGACTGAAGCTTTCTTT.

The rearrangement uses TRBV7-3 and TRBJ1-1; D might be TRBD1 (5 bases). Germline-derived CDR1 and CDR2 are SGHTA and FQGTGA. The CDR3 runs 12 residues. The ends were cut back, 6 bases at V and 1 base at J, with 6 bases in the middle. CDR3 sequence reads: CASRGPNTEAFF. The CDR3 region has the DNA TGTGCCAGCAGGGGGCCGAACACTGAAGCTTTCTTT.

The table lists this clone with a count of one. This chain uses TRBV6-5 with TRBJ2-1, with 15 bases aligning to TRBD2. This CDR3 region has 15 residues. V gave up 6 bases and J gave up 4 bases; unmatched junction bases: 1. Germline lookup yields CDR1 MNHEY and CDR2 SVGAGI. The CDR3 spells CASRGTSGGYNEQFF. The DNA for the CDR3 is TGTGCCAGCAGGGGGACTAGCGGGGGGTACAATGAGCAGTTCTTC.

In its sample, this clone was seen a few times. The chain couples TRBV30 to TRBJ2-1; 7 positions match TRBD1. V was pared by 0 bases and J by 10 bases, with 9 bases of the junction left unmatched. This CDR3 spans 14 amino acids. Germline V lookup: CDR1 GTSNPN, CDR2 SVGIG (reference sequence). This CDR3 reads CAWSVGPQGDEQFF. CDR3 coding DNA: TGTGCCTGGAGTGTAGGACCTCAGGGGGACGAGCAGTTCTTC.

The J gene is TRBJ2-5, the V gene TRBV7-2; no reliable D call. This CDR3 comprises 11 residues. Per germline, CDR1 SGHTA and CDR2 FQGNSA. The ends were cut back, 8 bases at V and 2 bases at J, with 6 bases in the middle. The CDR3 loop reads CASREQETQYF. DNA of the CDR3: TGTGCCAGCCGCGAACAAGAGACCCAGTACTTC.

This clone has only a few counts. V and J are TRBV11-1 and TRBJ2-5, with 8 bases aligning to TRBD1. The junction had 7 bases not matched to a gene; V was cut back by 2 bases and J by 5 bases. The CDR3 is made up of 15 amino acids. Per the germline V gene, CDR1 is SGHAT and CDR2 is FQDESV (reference sequence). CDR3 loop: CASSLTQGARETQYF. CDR3 nucleotides: TGTGCCAGCAGCTTAACGCAGGGGGCGCGGGAGACCCAGTACTTC. Drawing the rest from reference TRBV11-1 and TRBJ2-5, the complete variable domain is EAEVAQSPRYKITEKSQAVAFWCDPISGHATLYWYRQILGQGPELLVQFQDESVVDDSQLPKDRFSAERLKGVDSTLKIQPAELGDSAMYLCASSLTQGARETQYFGPGTRLLVL.

On this clone: The identical CDR3 is also encoded by other nucleotide sequences in the sample. V is TRBV29-1 and J is TRBJ1-1; no firm D call. V lost 4 bases and J 2 bases, leaving 11 bases between the germline ends. Germline-derived CDR1 and CDR2 are SQVTM and ANQGSEA. CDR3 length: 13 residues. The CDR3 sequence: CSVVRGGNTEAFF. The DNA of the CDR3 is TGCAGCGTTGTGAGAGGAGGAAACACTGAAGCTTTCTTT.

The V gene is TRBV2, the J gene TRBJ1-1; 7 bases align to TRBD1. The CDR3 length is 13 residues. The ends lost 7 bases at V and 5 bases at J; junction bases unmatched: 7. Per the germline V gene, CDR1 is SNHLY and CDR2 is FYNNEI. The CDR3 region is CASMTDRATEAFF. CDR3 DNA: TGTGCCAGCATGACAGACAGGGCGACTGAAGCTTTCTTT.

The chain combines TRBV5-6 with TRBJ2-5; 10 positions match TRBD2. CDR1 and CDR2 (germline): SGHDT, YYEEEE. The CDR3 totals 19 residues. V dropped 3 bases and J dropped 0; count of bases not matched to a gene: 14. The CDR3 nucleotides read TGTGCCAGCAGCTATGGTGTTCTAGCGGGGGACCGGTACCAAGAGACCCAGTACTTC. This sequence encodes CASSYGVLAGDRYQETQYF.

The chain links TRBV27 to TRBJ2-5, with 10 bases aligning to TRBD1. CDR3 size: 18 residues. V shed 5 bases and J 4 bases; nucleotides not matched to a gene: 16. Germline V gene data show CDR1 as MNHEY and CDR2 as SMNVEV (reference sequence). The CDR3 region is CASSITPGQGSGIETQYF. The DNA of the CDR3 is TGTGCCAGCAGTATTACTCCGGGACAGGGGTCAGGTATAGAGACCCAGTACTTC.

The CDR3 is CASSLGRDIKQYF. The CDR3 DNA reads as TGTGCCAGCAGTTTAGGTAGGGACATTAAGCAGTATTTT. V is TRBV12-3 or TRBV12-4 and J is TRBJ2-3; a weak D match, TRBD1 (6 bases). This CDR3 region has 13 residues. V was pared by 1 base and J by 11 bases, with 13 bases between.

J is TRBJ1-2 and V is TRBV6-5; 7 bases agree with TRBD1. The germline V gene has CDR1 MNHEY and CDR2 SVGAGI. V was pared by 8 bases and J by 9 bases, with 18 bases of the junction left unmatched. This CDR3 region has 15 residues. The CDR3 loop reads CASLGWGRGGSSYTF. The CDR3, as DNA: TGTGCCAGCCTCGGGTGGGGACGAGGGGGCTCTAGCTACACCTTC.

Written as DNA, the CDR3 is TGTGCCAGCAGCTTAGAAGACACCACTAATGAAAAACTGTTTTTT. It codes for CASSLEDTTNEKLFF. The J gene is TRBJ1-4, the V gene TRBV7-9; no clear D. The CDR3 contains 15 residues. With 1 base removed from V and 2 bases from J, the gap between germline ends came to 8 bases. The germline V gene encodes CDR1 SEHNR and CDR2 FQNEAQ (reference sequence).

This clone was seen once. The J gene is TRBJ2-7, the V gene TRBV13; 9 positions agree with TRBD2. Germline values: CDR1 PRHDT, CDR2 FYEKMQ (reference sequence). The CDR3 sequence is 15 residues long. After removal of 0 bases from V and 6 bases from J, the junction contained 6 bases not matched to a gene. CDR3 sequence (DNA): TGTGCCAGCAGCTTAGGGCGGGGGGGCCGAAGCGAGCAGTACGTC. This translates into CASSLGRGGRSEQYV.

The CDR3 sequence is CASSVGWGVSYGYTF. The CDR3 DNA reads TGTGCCAGCAGCGTAGGGTGGGGAGTAAGCTATGGCTACACCTTC. V usage is TRBV9 and J usage is TRBJ1-2; D gene ambiguous. This CDR3 has 15 residues. CDR1 SGDLS and CDR2 YYNGEE come from the germline V gene. The V end was cut by 0 bases, the J end by 4 bases, with 13 bases between.

This chain joins TRBV9 and TRBJ1-2; perhaps TRBD1 as D (6 bases). The germline V gene has CDR1 SGDLS and CDR2 YYNGEE. V was trimmed by 3 bases and J by 1 base, leaving 10 bases between them. The CDR3 contains 14 residues. The CDR3 DNA reads TGTGCCAGCAGCGGGACAGCCCATAACTATGGCTACACCTTC. This sequence encodes CASSGTAHNYGYTF.

This chain connects TRBV6-1 to TRBJ1-3, with D unresolved. CDR3 size: 15 residues. V was trimmed by 2 bases and J by 1 base, leaving 9 bases between them. Germline CDR1 is MNHNS and CDR2 is SASEGT. DNA for the CDR3: TGTGCCAGCAGTGAATGGCACGGGTCTGGAAACACCATATATTTT. It specifies CASSEWHGSGNTIYF.

The chain joins TRBV6-5 to TRBJ1-1; D is undetermined. The CDR3 contains 11 residues. Germline V gene data show CDR1 as MNHEY and CDR2 as SVGAGI. Between the trimmed V and J ends, which lost 6 bases and 3 bases, there was a span of 5 bases. The CDR3: CASRIDTEAFF. In DNA, the CDR3 is TGTGCCAGCAGAATAGACACTGAAGCTTTCTTT.

This chain uses TRBV19 with TRBJ2-3; perhaps TRBD1 as D (6 bases). The V gene lost 4 bases and the J gene lost 6 bases, with 8 bases spanning the gap. Germline-derived CDR1 and CDR2 are LNHDA and SQIVND (reference sequence). CDR3 length: 12 amino acids. The CDR3 loop reads CASSTQGDTQYF. CDR3 sequence (DNA): TGTGCCAGTAGTACGCAGGGGGATACGCAGTATTTT.

The J gene is TRBJ2-1, the V gene TRBV5-1; 9 bases match TRBD2. The ends lost 2 bases at V and 3 bases at J; junction bases unmatched: 18. This CDR3 region has 20 residues. CDR1 and CDR2 (germline): SGHRS, YFSETQ. This CDR3 is CASSFKFGLARVPYYNEQFF. CDR3 coding DNA: TGCGCCAGCAGCTTTAAGTTCGGACTAGCGAGAGTTCCCTACTACAATGAGCAGTTCTTC. The variable domain in full, with the rest retrieved from reference TRBV5-1 and TRBJ2-1, is KAGVTQTPRYLIKTRGQQVTLSCSPISGHRSVSWYQQTPGQGLQFLFEYFSETQRNKGNFPGRFSGRQFSNSRSEMNVSTLELGDSALYLCASSFKFGLARVPYYNEQFFGPGTRLTVL.